This T cell receptor beta chain was observed in a study of blood T cells in healthy people across ages. In its sample, this clonotype was seen a few times. Its antigen is not known. Using a J-beta primer mix together with a sample-barcoded 5' primer, a second PCR was run for roughly 7 to 12 cycles. MiXCR, run by TCRdb on the 5' RACE reads, gives a single entry per CDR3 protein. The repertoire holds roughly 900,000 distinct CDR3 sequences, with around 48% as singletons. General study results and limits: Those diversity estimates obtained from one million T cells were thought to be underestimates.

The material sequenced was blood. The receptor was isolated from a man aged 25 to 40 in good health.

CDR3 DNA: TGTGCCAGCAGTTACTCGAGGCTGGGGCAGTTCTTC. It specifies CASSYSRLGQFF. V gene TRBV6-2 or TRBV6-3 combines with J gene TRBJ2-1; unclear D gene. This CDR3 spans 12 amino acids. CDR1 is MNHEY, CDR2 SVGEGT, per germline. V was trimmed by 0 bases and J by 12 bases, leaving 9 bases between them.